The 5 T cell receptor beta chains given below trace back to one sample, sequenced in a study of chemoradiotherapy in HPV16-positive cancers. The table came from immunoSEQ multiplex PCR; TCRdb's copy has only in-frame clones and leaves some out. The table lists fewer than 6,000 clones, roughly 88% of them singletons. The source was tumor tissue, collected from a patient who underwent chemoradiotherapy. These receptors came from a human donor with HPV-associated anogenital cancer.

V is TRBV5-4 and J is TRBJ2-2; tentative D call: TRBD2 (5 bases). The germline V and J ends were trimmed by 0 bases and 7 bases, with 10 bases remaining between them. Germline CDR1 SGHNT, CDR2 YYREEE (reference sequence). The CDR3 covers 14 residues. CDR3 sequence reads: CASSLGLEGGELFF. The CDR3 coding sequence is TGTGCCAGCAGCTTGGGCCTAGAGGGCGGGGAGCTGTTTTTT. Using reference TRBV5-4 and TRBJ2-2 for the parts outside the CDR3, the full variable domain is ETGVTQSPTHLIKTRGQQVTLRCSSQSGHNTVSWYQQALGQGPQFIFQYYREEENGRGNFPPRFSGLQFPNYSSELNVNALELDDSALYLCASSLGLEGGELFFGEGSRLTVL.

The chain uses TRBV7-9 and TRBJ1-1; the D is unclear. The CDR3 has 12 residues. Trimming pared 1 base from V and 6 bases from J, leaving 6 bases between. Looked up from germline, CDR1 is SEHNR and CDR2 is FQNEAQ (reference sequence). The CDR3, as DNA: TGTGCCAGCAGCTTAGGTACCCCTGAAGCTTTCTTT. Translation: CASSLGTPEAFF.

CDR3 coding DNA: TGTGCCAGCAGCTCCTTCTATGGCTACACCTTC. Translation: CASSSFYGYTF. The genes are TRBV28 and TRBJ1-2; D gene unclear. In germline, CDR1 is MDHEN, CDR2 SYDVKM. CDR3 length equals 11 residues. V was pared by 6 bases and J by 4 bases, with 6 bases between.

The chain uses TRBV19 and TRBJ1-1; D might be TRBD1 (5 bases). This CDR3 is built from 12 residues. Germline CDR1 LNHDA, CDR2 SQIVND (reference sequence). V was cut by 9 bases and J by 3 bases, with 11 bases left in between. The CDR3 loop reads CASAVGDTEAFF. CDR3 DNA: TGTGCCAGCGCCGTAGGGGACACTGAAGCTTTCTTT. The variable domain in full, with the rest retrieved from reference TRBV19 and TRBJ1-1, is DGGITQSPKYLFRKEGQNVTLSCEQNLNHDAMYWYRQDPGQGLRLIYYSQIVNDFQKGDIAEGYSVSREKKESFPLTVTSAQKNPTAFYLCASAVGDTEAFFGQGTRLTVV.

The CDR3 loop reads CASRLELAGGTDTQYF. CDR3 sequence (DNA): TGTGCAAGTCGCTTAGAACTAGCGGGGGGCACAGATACGCAGTATTTT. The chain carries TRBV12-2 and TRBJ2-3; the D segment call TRBD2 is taken from the table without a DNA check. TRBV12-2 is given as a pseudogene. The CDR3 contains 16 residues.